The present T cell receptor (beta chain) was sequenced within a study of OX40 agonist ivuxolimab in advanced cancers. As for the study in general: Patients' therapy was ivuxolimab, an antibody that acts as an agonist of OX40 (CD134). Three patients got partial responses; one had hepatocellular carcinoma and two had cutaneous melanoma. Points from the study as a whole: Clonal expansion by week 6 occurred in CD4+ and CD8+ blood T cells (at 0.1 to 3.0 mg/kg). Expanded peripheral T cell antigen specificity was not determined.

V lost 4 bases, J lost 2 bases, and 12 bases lay in between. CDR1 is SGHRS and CDR2 is YFSETQ in the germline V gene. This CDR3 spans 14 amino acids. On this clone itself: Its antigen is not identified.

The method was immunoSEQ multiplex PCR; TCRdb's version includes in-frame clones alone and lacks a portion of them. This table has approximately 100,000 clones, about 91% appearing once. The TCR originated in an adult with an advanced solid tumor such as melanoma, head and neck, liver or kidney cancer. The chain has TRBV5-1 and TRBJ1-2, with D tentatively TRBD1 (6 bases). Specimen: CD4+ or CD8+ T cells sorted from blood, collected in a trial of the OX40 agonist ivuxolimab. The CDR3 loop is CASSPQGINYGYTF. The DNA of the CDR3 is TGCGCCAGCAGCCCACAGGGAATCAACTATGGCTACACCTTC.